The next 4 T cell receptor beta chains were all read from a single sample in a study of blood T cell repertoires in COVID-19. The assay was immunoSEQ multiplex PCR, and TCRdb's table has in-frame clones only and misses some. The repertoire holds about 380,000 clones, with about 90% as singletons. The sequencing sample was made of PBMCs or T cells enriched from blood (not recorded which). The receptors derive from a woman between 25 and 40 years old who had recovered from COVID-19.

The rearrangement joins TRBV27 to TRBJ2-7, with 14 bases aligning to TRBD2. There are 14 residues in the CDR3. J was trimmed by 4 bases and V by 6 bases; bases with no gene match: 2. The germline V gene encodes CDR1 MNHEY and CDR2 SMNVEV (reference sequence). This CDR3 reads CASSRTSGRYEQYF. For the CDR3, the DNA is TGTGCCAGCAGCCGGACTAGCGGGAGGTACGAGCAGTACTTC.

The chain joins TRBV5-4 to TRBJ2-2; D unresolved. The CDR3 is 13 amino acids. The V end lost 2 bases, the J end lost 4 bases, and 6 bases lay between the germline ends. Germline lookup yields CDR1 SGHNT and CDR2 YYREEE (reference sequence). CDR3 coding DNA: TGTGCCAGCAGCTTTACACGCACCGGGGAGCTGTTTTTT. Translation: CASSFTRTGELFF.

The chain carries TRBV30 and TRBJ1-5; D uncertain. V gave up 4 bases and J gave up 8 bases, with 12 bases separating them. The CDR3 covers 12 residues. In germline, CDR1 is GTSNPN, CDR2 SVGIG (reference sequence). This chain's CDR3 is CAWNSPEKPQHF. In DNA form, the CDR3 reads TGTGCCTGGAATTCTCCGGAGAAGCCCCAGCATTTT. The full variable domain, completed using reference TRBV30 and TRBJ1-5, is SQTIHQWPATLVQPVGSPLSLECTVEGTSNPNLYWYRQAAGRGLQLLFYSVGIGQISSEVPQNLSASRPQDRQFILSSKKLLLSDSGFYLCAWNSPEKPQHFGDGTRLSIL.

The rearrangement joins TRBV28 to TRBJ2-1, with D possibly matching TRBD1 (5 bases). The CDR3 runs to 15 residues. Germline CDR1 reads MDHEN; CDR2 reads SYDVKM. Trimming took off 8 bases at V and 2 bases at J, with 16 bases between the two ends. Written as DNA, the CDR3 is TGTGCCAGCGATCAGGGCCAGGGTACCTACAATGAGCAGTTCTTC. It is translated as CASDQGQGTYNEQFF.